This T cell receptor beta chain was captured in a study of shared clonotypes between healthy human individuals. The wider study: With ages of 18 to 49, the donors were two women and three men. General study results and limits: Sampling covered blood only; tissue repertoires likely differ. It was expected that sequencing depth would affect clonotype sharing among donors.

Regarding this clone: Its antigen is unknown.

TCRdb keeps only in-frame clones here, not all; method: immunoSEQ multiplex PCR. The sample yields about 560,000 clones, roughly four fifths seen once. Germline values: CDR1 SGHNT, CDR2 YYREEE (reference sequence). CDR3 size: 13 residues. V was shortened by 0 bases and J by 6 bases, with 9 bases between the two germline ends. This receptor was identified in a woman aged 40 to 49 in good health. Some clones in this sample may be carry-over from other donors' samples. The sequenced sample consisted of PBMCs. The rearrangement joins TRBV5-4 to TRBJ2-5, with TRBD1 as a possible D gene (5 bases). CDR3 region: CASSLGAGKTQYF. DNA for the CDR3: TGTGCCAGCAGCTTGGGGGCAGGGAAGACCCAGTACTTC. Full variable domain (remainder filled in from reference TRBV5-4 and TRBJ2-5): ETGVTQSPTHLIKTRGQQVTLRCSSQSGHNTVSWYQQALGQGPQFIFQYYREEENGRGNFPPRFSGLQFPNYSSELNVNALELDDSALYLCASSLGAGKTQYFGPGTRLLVL.